One and the same sample provided the 32 T cell receptor beta chains below, sequenced in a study of blood T cell repertoires in COVID-19. Method: immunoSEQ multiplex PCR; TCRdb's copy keeps in-frame clones and lacks some. The table has 250,000 to 300,000 clones, 85% to 90% seen once. The specimen was PBMCs or T cells enriched from blood (not recorded which). The source of these receptors is a woman in her sixties in a cohort exposed to, infected with or recovered from COVID-19 (not recorded which).

The V call is TRBV14, the J call TRBJ1-4; 7 nucleotides line up with TRBD1. Germline V gene data show CDR1 as SGHDN and CDR2 as FVKESK. Germline trimming cut 4 bases from V and 3 bases from J; bases unmatched to any gene: 8. The CDR3 length is 16 residues. Here the CDR3 reads CASSRGRGTANEKLFF. The CDR3 bases are TGTGCCAGCAGCCGAGGACGGGGGACAGCTAATGAAAAACTGTTTTTT.

The CDR3 region has the DNA TGTGCCAGCAGCTCCGGACTAGCGGGAGGGAATGAGCAGTTCTTC. Translated, it gives CASSSGLAGGNEQFF. The chain combines TRBV7-9 with TRBJ2-1; 15 nucleotides align to TRBD2. Germline CDR1 is SEHNR and CDR2 is FQNEAQ (reference sequence). The CDR3 is 15 residues long. Trimming took 4 bases from V and 7 from J; bases not matched to a gene: 2.

The chain uses TRBV28 and TRBJ2-7; a weak D match, TRBD2 (6 bases). V was pared by 3 bases and J by 5 bases, with 14 bases between. CDR3 size: 14 residues. Germline lookup yields CDR1 MDHEN and CDR2 SYDVKM. The CDR3 DNA reads TGTGCCAGCAGTTTGAGGAGCGGGTGGGACGAGCAGTACTTC. Translated, it gives CASSLRSGWDEQYF.

The chain combines TRBV7-3 with TRBJ2-1; 8 bases agree with TRBD2. Germline V lookup: CDR1 SGHTA, CDR2 FQGTGA. The ends lost 4 bases at V and 6 bases at J; junction bases unmatched: 2. The CDR3 has 13 amino acids. The CDR3 protein is CASSSGGANEQFF. The CDR3 nucleotides are TGTGCCAGCAGCTCCGGGGGGGCCAATGAGCAGTTCTTC. The full variable domain, rest sourced from reference TRBV7-3 and TRBJ2-1, is GAGVSQTPSNKVTEKGKYVELRCDPISGHTALYWYRQSLGQGPEFLIYFQGTGAADDSGLPNDRFFAVRPEGSVSTLKIQRTERGDSAVYLCASSSGGANEQFFGPGTRLTVL.

The J gene is TRBJ2-5, the V gene TRBV3-1 (or the pseudogene TRBV3-2), with 7 bases lining up with TRBD2. There are 16 residues in the CDR3. Trimming removed 4 bases from V and 2 bases from J; junction bases left unmatched: 10. Per the germline V gene, CDR1 is LGHDT and CDR2 is YNNKEL (reference sequence). CDR3 loop: CASSPVRGRGQETQYF. DNA for the CDR3: TGTGCCAGCAGCCCAGTCCGCGGGAGAGGTCAAGAGACCCAGTACTTC.

The chain links TRBV4-2 to TRBJ1-4, with D tentatively TRBD1 (5 bases). Germline loops: CDR1 LGHNA, CDR2 YNFKEQ. V lost 1 base and J 4 bases, leaving 13 bases between the germline ends. The CDR3 sequence is 16 residues long. In DNA, the CDR3 is TGTGCCAGCAGCCAAGGGACGGCAGGGAATAATGAAAAACTGTTTTTT. It specifies CASSQGTAGNNEKLFF.

The chain combines TRBV6-2 or TRBV6-3 with TRBJ1-6; D gene uncertain. Germline assignment: CDR1 MNHEY and CDR2 SVGEGT. The CDR3 has 14 residues. V was pared by 4 bases and J by 7 bases, with 11 bases between. CDR3 residues: CASSSGFWNSPLHF. In DNA, the CDR3 is TGTGCCAGCAGTTCAGGCTTCTGGAATTCACCCCTCCACTTT.

The J gene is TRBJ2-2, the V gene TRBV28; 9 bases fit TRBD2. Germline CDR1 is MDHEN and CDR2 is SYDVKM. The CDR3 extends over 15 amino acids. Unmatched junction bases numbered 10, after V lost 6 bases and J lost 8 bases. In DNA form, the CDR3 reads TGTGCCAGCAGATATCTAGCGGGACTTTCTGGGGAGCTGTTTTTT. It yields the protein CASRYLAGLSGELFF. Full variable domain (rest looked up from reference TRBV28 and TRBJ2-2): DVKVTQSSRYLVKRTGEKVFLECVQDMDHENMFWYRQDPGLGLRLIYFSYDVKMKEKGDIPEGYSVSREKKERFSLILESASTNQTSMYLCASRYLAGLSGELFFGEGSRLTVL.

The chain links TRBV19 to TRBJ2-1, with D hard to call. The V and J ends lost 3 bases and 9 bases respectively, with 21 bases between them. CDR3 size: 16 residues. Germline V gives CDR1 LNHDA, CDR2 SQIVND (reference sequence). CDR3 sequence (DNA): TGTGCCAGTAGTATCCCCTCCTTCGACTTGACTGGTGAGCAGTTCTTC. Its protein is CASSIPSFDLTGEQFF.

The chain has TRBV2 and TRBJ2-7; 8 bases fit TRBD1. J gave up 7 bases and V 6 bases, and 11 bases lay outside the gene matches. Per the germline V gene, CDR1 is SNHLY and CDR2 is FYNNEI. The CDR3 contains 14 residues. DNA for the CDR3: TGTGCCAGCAGCGACGGACAGGGTAGGAGGGAGCAGTACTTC. Protein product: CASSDGQGRREQYF.

The chain is built from TRBV5-1 and TRBJ1-1, with D maybe TRBD1 (6 bases). The CDR3 consists of 15 residues. Germline CDR1 is SGHRS and CDR2 is YFSETQ. V lost 0 bases, J lost 1 base, and 10 bases lay in between. The CDR3 here is CASSLGGTPNTEAFF. CDR3 nucleotide sequence: TGCGCCAGCAGCTTGGGGGGGACACCGAACACTGAAGCTTTCTTT.

The V gene is TRBV5-6, the J gene TRBJ1-4; no clear D gene. V lost 4 bases and J 0 bases, leaving 7 bases between the germline ends. This CDR3 has 14 amino acids. The germline V gene has CDR1 SGHDT and CDR2 YYEEEE. The CDR3 sequence is CASSLYATNEKLFF. CDR3 bases: TGTGCCAGCAGCCTCTATGCAACTAATGAAAAACTGTTTTTT.

The V call is TRBV3-1 (or the pseudogene TRBV3-2), the J call TRBJ1-5, with D maybe TRBD1 (5 bases). Deletions cut 6 bases from V and 6 bases from J, with 12 bases between. Germline CDR1 and CDR2: LGHDT and YNNKEL (reference sequence). There are 13 residues in the CDR3. The CDR3 nucleotides read TGTGCCAGCAGGGGGGGTGTCGGTCAGCCCCAGCATTTT. It specifies CASRGGVGQPQHF.

This chain joins TRBV9 and TRBJ2-3; the match to TRBD2 covers 9 bases. Germline V gene lookup returns CDR1 SGDLS and CDR2 YYNGEE. The length of the CDR3 is 18 residues. V was pared by 0 bases and J by 0 bases, with 8 bases of the junction left unmatched. The CDR3 here is CASSVGAGGPISTDTQYF. The CDR3 bases are TGTGCCAGCAGCGTAGGGGCGGGAGGGCCAATAAGCACAGATACGCAGTATTTT.

The chain carries TRBV29-1 and TRBJ1-1; tentative D call: TRBD1 (5 bases). Per germline, CDR1 SQVTM and CDR2 ANQGSEA. The length of the CDR3 is 13 residues. V gave up 7 bases and J gave up 3 bases, with 15 bases separating them. The CDR3 DNA follows: TGCAGCGCCAGGGATGGCACCTACACTGAAGCTTTCTTT. Its protein is CSARDGTYTEAFF.

The V gene is TRBV4-3, the J gene TRBJ1-3; TRBD1 agrees at 9 bases. The length of the CDR3 is 14 residues. The junction had 2 bases not matched to a gene; V was cut back by 4 bases and J by 4 bases. Germline-derived CDR1 and CDR2 are LGHNA and YSLEER. The CDR3 here is CASSLDRGGNTIYF. The CDR3 coding sequence is TGCGCCAGCAGCCTGGACAGGGGCGGAAACACCATATATTTT.

V and J are TRBV5-5 and TRBJ2-7; 8 nucleotides match TRBD1. After removal of 5 bases from V and 0 bases from J, the junction contained 13 bases not matched to a gene. This CDR3 is built from 17 residues. Germline V gene data show CDR1 as SGHKS and CDR2 as YYEKEE (reference sequence). CDR3 region: CASRRQGAGSSSYEQYF. The CDR3, as DNA: TGTGCCAGCAGACGTCAGGGGGCCGGGAGTAGCTCCTACGAGCAGTACTTC.

The rearrangement joins TRBV27 to TRBJ1-5, with 8 nucleotides matching TRBD1. CDR1 and CDR2 from the germline V gene are MNHEY and SMNVEV (reference sequence). V lost 6 bases to trimming and J lost 7 bases; unmatched junction nucleotides: 8. The CDR3 is 14 amino acids. The DNA of the CDR3 is TGTGCCAGCAGCCAGAGGACAGGGCGGCAGCCCCAGCATTTT. The encoded protein is CASSQRTGRQPQHF.

The chain joins TRBV15 to TRBJ1-1; 10 bases align to TRBD1. Unmatched junction bases numbered 5, after V lost 0 bases and J lost 7 bases. CDR3 length: 15 amino acids. The germline V gene encodes CDR1 LNHNV and CDR2 YYDKDF (reference sequence). CDR3 nucleotides: TGTGCCACCAGCAGAGATTTGGGACAGGGGCGTGAAGCTTTCTTT. Protein sequence: CATSRDLGQGREAFF.

The chain is built from TRBV7-2 and TRBJ1-5, with unresolved D. The CDR3 length is 13 residues. V dropped 2 bases and J dropped 8 bases, with 10 bases sitting between them. Per the germline V gene, CDR1 is SGHTA and CDR2 is FQGNSA. The CDR3 spells CASSLSGSKPQHF. CDR3 DNA sequence: TGTGCCAGCAGCTTATCCGGTAGTAAGCCCCAGCATTTT.

V is TRBV5-6 and J is TRBJ2-1, with TRBD2 identical over 11 bases. In germline, CDR1 is SGHDT, CDR2 YYEEEE. This CDR3 contains 14 residues. The V gene end was trimmed by 2 bases and the J gene end by 9 bases; junction bases not matched to a gene: 4. The CDR3 sequence is CASSLTSGSVEQFF. The CDR3, as DNA: TGTGCCAGCAGCTTAACTAGCGGGAGCGTTGAGCAGTTCTTC.

This chain uses TRBV19 with TRBJ1-2; D not resolved. The CDR3 length is 13 residues. V was pared by 4 bases and J by 5 bases, with 11 bases between. Germline V gives CDR1 LNHDA, CDR2 SQIVND (reference sequence). CDR3 sequence reads: CASSTTLAYGYTF. The CDR3 DNA is TGTGCCAGTAGTACCACGCTGGCTTATGGCTACACCTTC. Together with reference TRBV19 and TRBJ1-2, the CDR3 gives the full variable domain: DGGITQSPKYLFRKEGQNVTLSCEQNLNHDAMYWYRQDPGQGLRLIYYSQIVNDFQKGDIAEGYSVSREKKESFPLTVTSAQKNPTAFYLCASSTTLAYGYTFGSGTRLTVV.

Concerning this clone itself: This same CDR3 is encoded by further DNA sequences in the sample. This chain uses TRBV7-9 with TRBJ1-1; D is possibly TRBD1 (6 bases). V dropped 1 base and J dropped 5 bases, with 8 bases sitting between them. Germline V CDR1 and CDR2: SEHNR, FQNEAQ (reference sequence). This CDR3 contains 13 residues. CDR3 residues: CASSLGQGTEAFF. The CDR3 DNA follows: TGTGCCAGCAGCTTAGGTCAGGGGACTGAAGCTTTCTTT.

The chain has TRBV2 and TRBJ1-5, with 8 nucleotides matching TRBD1. V lost 4 bases to trimming and J lost 4 bases; unmatched junction nucleotides: 6. The CDR3 totals 15 residues. The germline gives CDR1 SNHLY, CDR2 FYNNEI. The CDR3 sequence: CASSGRGQVNQPQHF. In nucleotides, the CDR3 is TGTGCCAGCAGTGGAAGGGGACAGGTTAATCAGCCCCAGCATTTT. Combining the CDR3 with reference TRBV2 and TRBJ1-5 gives the whole variable domain EPEVTQTPSHQVTQMGQEVILRCVPISNHLYFYWYRQILGQKVEFLVSFYNNEISEKSEIFDDQFSVERPDGSNFTLKIRSTKLEDSAMYFCASSGRGQVNQPQHFGDGTRLSIL.

This clone has a handful of counts. The V gene is TRBV7-2, the J gene TRBJ1-2; D gene uncertain. Germline CDR1 is SGHTA and CDR2 is FQGNSA. With 5 bases removed from V and 4 bases from J, the gap between germline ends came to 11 bases. The CDR3 runs to 13 residues. The CDR3 nucleotides are TGTGCCAGCAGCCCCCCAGCGGGCTATGGCTACACCTTC. This encodes CASSPPAGYGYTF.

As for this clone: The same CDR3 can be traced to other DNA sequences in this sample. The chain recombines TRBV6-1 with TRBJ1-5, with 8 bases matching TRBD1. This CDR3 is 14 amino acids long. Trimming removed 3 bases from V and 3 bases from J; junction bases left unmatched: 1. CDR1 and CDR2 (germline): MNHNS, SASEGT. CDR3 bases: TGTGCCAGCAGTGACAGGGGGCTCAATCAGCCCCAGCATTTT. It is translated as CASSDRGLNQPQHF.

The rearrangement joins TRBV28 to TRBJ1-2; a weak D match, TRBD1 (6 bases). Germline V CDR1 and CDR2: MDHEN, SYDVKM. CDR3 length equals 15 residues. The V and J ends lost 6 bases and 4 bases respectively, with 18 bases between them. Here the CDR3 reads CASSRGEGGGYGYTF. In DNA, the CDR3 is TGTGCCAGCAGCCGTGGAGAGGGAGGGGGCTATGGCTACACCTTC.

This sequence joins TRBV30 and TRBJ2-2; 13 nucleotides agree with TRBD2. V lost 5 bases and J lost 4; bases outside the gene matches: 1. Germline loops: CDR1 GTSNPN, CDR2 SVGIG (reference sequence). The CDR3 runs to 14 residues. CDR3 sequence reads: CAWGLAGATGELFF. The CDR3 DNA reads as TGTGCCTGGGGACTAGCGGGAGCCACCGGGGAGCTGTTTTTT.

CDR3 sequence reads: CASSLVGRANTGELFF. The DNA of the CDR3 is TGTGCCAGCAGCTTGGTCGGGAGGGCCAACACCGGGGAGCTGTTTTTT. The chain is built from TRBV5-6 and TRBJ2-2; TRBD2 matches at 8 bases. CDR1 is SGHDT and CDR2 is YYEEEE in the germline V gene. The CDR3 runs to 16 residues. With V trimmed by 0 bases and J by 2 bases, 3 bases remained unmatched.

The chain combines TRBV27 with TRBJ2-7; TRBD1 is a possible D gene (6 bases). The CDR3 totals 15 residues. CDR1 and CDR2 (germline): MNHEY, SMNVEV (reference sequence). Trimming took off 3 bases at V and 4 bases at J, with 16 bases between the two ends. CDR3 sequence (DNA): TGTGCCAGCAGTTTCGAACCGGGACACACTTACGAGCAGTACTTC. Amino acid sequence: CASSFEPGHTYEQYF.

This chain uses TRBV29-1 with TRBJ2-5, with 7 nucleotides matching TRBD1. The CDR3 runs to 14 residues. Looked up from germline, CDR1 is SQVTM and CDR2 is ANQGSEA. V shed 4 bases, J shed 3 bases, and the junction held 8 bases outside the gene matches. As DNA, the CDR3 is TGCAGCGTTGTCTTTCGGGGACAGAAAGAGACCCAGTACTTC. Translating gives CSVVFRGQKETQYF.

This chain connects TRBV18 to TRBJ2-1; D is possibly TRBD1 (5 bases). Germline loops: CDR1 KGHSH, CDR2 LQKENI. The length of the CDR3 is 15 residues. Trimming took off 2 bases at V and 0 bases at J, with 8 bases between the two ends. Here the CDR3 reads CASSPNQGSYNEQFF. The CDR3 DNA follows: TGTGCCAGCTCACCAAACCAGGGCTCCTACAATGAGCAGTTCTTC.